This T cell receptor beta chain was sequenced for a study of breast tumors, draining lymph nodes, adjacent tissues. Study-level results: Tumor repertoires ranked between lymph nodes and nontumor tissue in diversity, with V and J gene preferences. The data were judged consistent with most tumor T cells coming from lymph node and expanding in tumor. Compared with basal-like, luminal-like tumors shared significantly more repertoire with nontumor tissue. That most tumor T cells come from lymph nodes remained unproven.

The CDR3 is 15 residues long. Germline CDR1 reads SSHAT; CDR2 reads FNYEAQ (reference sequence). V was pared by 5 bases and J by 8 bases, with 10 bases of the junction left unmatched. MiXCR, run by TCRdb on the multiplex PCR reads, gives a single entry per CDR3 protein. Here the sample spans over 150,000 distinct CDR3 sequences, roughly 30% being singletons. Samples came from axillary lymph nodes draining the breast cancer. Of note for this clonotype: Its specificity is unknown. This may come from a read error, since a much larger clone is one base off.

Sequencing was carried out using axillary lymph node tissue. V gene TRBV7-7 combines with J gene TRBJ1-4, with 8 positions matching TRBD1. The TCR sequence derives from a female donor with breast cancer. Some clones in this sample may be carry-over from other donors' samples. In nucleotides, the CDR3 is TGTGCCAGCAGCGCAGGGGGGACAGGCGGGGAAAAACTGTTTTTT. This gives the protein CASSAGGTGGEKLFF.